This is a list of T cell receptor beta chains from one sample in a study of cytomegalovirus exposure and HLA in healthy donors. The method was immunoSEQ multiplex PCR; TCRdb's version includes in-frame clones alone and lacks a portion of them. Of roughly 160,000 clones in the sample, roughly 80% were seen once. Specimen: PBMCs. The origin of the receptors is a woman aged 40 to 50 in good health and CMV-seropositive. Each CDR3 is given without its conserved first and last residue.

V gene | CDR3 protein
TRBV4-3 | ASSQDPTPRSSGTTIY
TRBV19 | ASRKGQGEVYGYT
TRBV28 | ASSFSYNYGYT
TRBV19 | ASSGQGSSYEQY
TRBV19 | ASTSFYSQGGYNEQF
TRBV5-6 | ASSLRSLVGSNTQY
TRBV19 | ASSISLNYGYT
TRBV27 | ASSSLTDRADTEAF
TRBV18 | ASSLDSPVSGNTIY
TRBV5-1 | ASSPRGGVAGGTGELF
TRBV2 | ASSDGGPQPQH
TRBV7-9 | ASSFFERYTGELF
TRBV2 | ASRMIRDSLYEQY
TRBV6-7 | ASSYSPEPGAGPDEQF
TRBV2 | ASSEFSSLSYGYT
TRBV27 | ASGLGGGGIAEAF
TRBV4-1 | ASSQDLGRIYEQY
TRBV19 | ASSIARVGSEQF
TRBV5-1 | ASSLQGSFNNEQF
TRBV4-3 | ASSPLGVGRTSGYT
TRBV5-1 | ASSMQGAGVDGYT
TRBV27 | ASSLPGLEYNEQF
TRBV9 | ASSVVEGEKLF
TRBV10-1 | ASSESLDFGSYNEQF
TRBV28 | ASSFRGGASEQY
TRBV29-1 | SAGLGGTEAF
TRBV28 | ASSYRDLQGNEQF
TRBV10-3 | ASGTEGNTIY
TRBV2 | ASGGDRGHGNEQF
TRBV2 | ASSDRGSGKDEQY
TRBV11-2 | ASSFGGTATNEKLF
TRBV10-3 | AMWTEGWDTIY